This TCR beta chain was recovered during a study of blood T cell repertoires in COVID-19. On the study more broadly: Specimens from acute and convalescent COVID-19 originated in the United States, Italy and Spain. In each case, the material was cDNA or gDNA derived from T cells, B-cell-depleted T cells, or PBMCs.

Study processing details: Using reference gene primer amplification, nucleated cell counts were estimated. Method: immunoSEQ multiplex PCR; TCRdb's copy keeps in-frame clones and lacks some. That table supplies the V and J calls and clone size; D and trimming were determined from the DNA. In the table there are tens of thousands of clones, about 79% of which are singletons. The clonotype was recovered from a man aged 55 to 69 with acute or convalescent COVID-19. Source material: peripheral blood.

CDR3 amino acids: CASSSRQSQETQYF. The DNA for the CDR3 is TGTGCCAGCAGCTCCCGACAGTCCCAAGAGACCCAGTACTTC. This sequence joins TRBV11-2 and TRBJ2-5; possibly TRBD1 for D (5 bases). The CDR3 is 14 residues long. Trimming left V 4 bases short and J 1 base short, with 10 bases between. Germline V gene data show CDR1 as SGHAT and CDR2 as FQNNGV.